This T cell receptor (beta chain) is drawn from a study of cytomegalovirus exposure and HLA in healthy donors. The germline V and J ends were trimmed by 8 bases and 5 bases, with 18 bases remaining between them. This CDR3 is built from 14 residues. The germline V gene encodes CDR1 MDHEN and CDR2 SYDVKM. PCR amplification relied on 60 Vbeta primers (plus 13 Jbeta primers). Method: immunoSEQ multiplex PCR; TCRdb's copy keeps in-frame clones and lacks some. The sample lists about 160,000 clones, approximately 80% occurring once. This clone came up once. What it recognizes is unknown. Findings and limits, study-wide: In presence/absence analyses, roughly uniform sequencing depth across donors was assumed. The Asian-associated ancestry cluster reportedly had fewer N-insertions than the 666-donor mean in a later analysis. V- and J-gene trimming of TCR beta was linked (in a later analysis) to a missense DCLRE1C variant. Reported findings show TCR beta sequences accurately forecast HLA-A and HLA-B alleles in most subjects.

The sequence was obtained from a woman between 45 and 60 years old in good health and CMV-seronegative. Sequencing used PBMCs. This chain connects TRBV28 to TRBJ1-2, with a possible D match to TRBD1 (6 bases). CDR3 loop: CASQRQDRRYGYTF. The CDR3 nucleotides read TGTGCCAGCCAACGCCAAGACAGGCGGTATGGCTACACCTTC.